The clone carrying this T cell receptor beta chain was counted many times. As yet, its antigen is unknown. These data come from a study of T cells in Graves' hyperthyroidism and ophthalmopathy. General study results and limits: The model identified upcoming ophthalmopathy a median approximately six months ahead of onset.

TCR beta CDR3 sequences were amplified from RNA transcripts. HTBI primers drove first-round RT-PCR of the TCR CDR3. Via MiXCR, TCRdb re-called the multiplex PCR reads, giving one row per CDR3 protein. The sample carries approximately 400,000 distinct CDR3 sequences, approximately 17% recorded once. Trimming shortened V by 6 bases and J by 0 bases, and 11 bases separated the two germline ends. The germline CDR1 and CDR2 sequences are DFQATT and SNEGSKA (reference sequence). This CDR3 has 13 amino acids. The PBMCs studied were ones that came from 10 ml fresh peripheral blood. This rearrangement joins TRBV20-1 to TRBJ1-2; D unclear. The clonotype originates from a man between 18 and 29 years old with Graves' ophthalmopathy. Sequenced: blood. The CDR3 DNA reads as TGCAGTGCCCACCACCCACCTAACTATGGCTACACCTTC. Amino acid sequence: CSAHHPPNYGYTF.